Listed below are T cell receptor beta chains from one sample, sequenced in a study of shared clonotypes between healthy human individuals. This table comes from immunoSEQ multiplex PCR, and its TCRdb copy is limited to in-frame clones, with some not included. The repertoire holds fewer than 1.4 million clones, with around 78% as singletons. Sequenced input: memory CD4+ T cells from PBMCs. The receptors were gathered from a man younger than 35 in good health. Some clones in this sample may be carry-over from other donors' samples. CDR3s include the opening cysteine and the closing phenylalanine or tryptophan. A D gene is named only where the DNA matches it firmly. A clone size is listed for some rows: how often the clone was seen (once, few, many), or a class if it is expanded.

J gene: TRBJ2-7
clone size: NA
V gene: TRBV7-9
D gene: NA
CDR3 protein: CASSYGTVSYEQYF
CDR3 DNA: TGTGCCAGCAGCTATGGGACGGTCTCCTACGAGCAGTACTTC

J gene: TRBJ2-6
clone size: NA
V gene: TRBV9
D gene: NA
CDR3 protein: CACFAGANVLTF
CDR3 DNA: TGTGCCTGCTTCGCTGGGGCCAACGTCCTGACTTTC

J gene: TRBJ2-2
clone size: NA
V gene: TRBV20-1
D gene: NA
CDR3 protein: CSGAGNRGAVF
CDR3 DNA: TGCAGTGGGGCGGGAAACCGGGGAGCTGTTTTT

J gene: TRBJ1-2
clone size: NA
V gene: TRBV5-1
D gene: NA
CDR3 protein: CASSLELSNYGYTF
CDR3 DNA: TGCGCCAGCAGCTTGGAGCTATCTAACTATGGCTACACCTTC

J gene: TRBJ2-1
clone size: NA
V gene: TRBV28
D gene: NA
CDR3 protein: CATGAGGNPSSYNEQFF
CDR3 DNA: TGTGCCACGGGGGCGGGCGGGAATCCCAGCTCCTACAATGAGCAGTTCTTC

J gene: TRBJ2-7
clone size: NA
V gene: TRBV7-9
D gene: NA
CDR3 protein: CASSLVGTETTYEQYF
CDR3 DNA: TGTGCCAGCAGCTTAGTAGGTACAGAAACTACCTACGAGCAGTACTTC

J gene: TRBJ1-5
clone size: NA
V gene: TRBV27
D gene: NA
CDR3 protein: CASSLYPPRQPYSNQPQHF
CDR3 DNA: TGTGCCAGCAGTTTATACCCCCCCAGACAGCCTTATAGCAATCAGCCCCAGCATTTT

J gene: TRBJ2-7
clone size: NA
V gene: TRBV6-5
D gene: NA
CDR3 protein: CASTQLGSYEQYF
CDR3 DNA: TGTGCCAGCACCCAATTGGGCTCCTACGAGCAGTACTTC

J gene: TRBJ1-2
clone size: NA
V gene: TRBV28
D gene: NA
CDR3 protein: CASSFGTRTYGYTF
CDR3 DNA: TGTGCCAGCAGTTTTGGAACGCGGACCTATGGCTACACCTTC

J gene: TRBJ2-3
clone size: once
V gene: TRBV29-1
D gene: TRBD2
CDR3 protein: CSVTAGGTTDTQYF
CDR3 DNA: TGCAGCGTTACAGCGGGAGGAACCACAGATACGCAGTATTTT

J gene: TRBJ2-4
clone size: many
V gene: TRBV18
D gene: TRBD1
CDR3 protein: CASSPLDRGNIQYF
CDR3 DNA: TGTGCCAGCTCACCCCTCGACAGGGGTAACATTCAGTACTTC

J gene: TRBJ2-7
clone size: NA
V gene: TRBV5-4
D gene: TRBD2
CDR3 protein: CASSLSTGGDSYEQYF
CDR3 DNA: TGTGCCAGCAGCTTGTCAACGGGAGGTGACTCCTACGAGCAGTACTTC

J gene: TRBJ2-1
clone size: NA
V gene: TRBV5-1
D gene: NA
CDR3 protein: CASSLSGAPYNEQFF
CDR3 DNA: TGCGCCAGCAGCTTGAGCGGAGCTCCCTACAATGAGCAGTTCTTC

J gene: TRBJ2-2
clone size: NA
V gene: TRBV30
D gene: NA
CDR3 protein: CAWRGTGELFF
CDR3 DNA: TGTGCCTGGAGGGGCACCGGGGAGCTGTTTTTT

J gene: TRBJ2-3
clone size: many
V gene: TRBV2
D gene: NA
CDR3 protein: CASSEVGGGTQYF
CDR3 DNA: TGTGCCAGCAGTGAAGTGGGGGGTGGCACGCAGTATTTT

J gene: TRBJ2-5
clone size: NA
V gene: TRBV19
D gene: NA
CDR3 protein: CASSMRDSKETQYF
CDR3 DNA: TGTGCCAGTAGTATGCGGGACTCAAAAGAGACCCAGTACTTC

J gene: TRBJ2-1
clone size: NA
V gene: TRBV4-2
D gene: TRBD2
CDR3 protein: CASSHSLAGGPYNEQFF
CDR3 DNA: TGTGCCAGCAGCCACTCCCTGGCGGGAGGTCCCTACAATGAGCAGTTCTTC

J gene: TRBJ1-1
clone size: NA
V gene: TRBV15
D gene: NA
CDR3 protein: CATSRDRVGTEAFF
CDR3 DNA: TGTGCCACCAGCAGAGATAGGGTGGGCACTGAAGCTTTCTTT

J gene: TRBJ1-1
clone size: few
V gene: TRBV28
D gene: NA
CDR3 protein: CASRLSRRGTEAFF
CDR3 DNA: TGTGCCAGCAGGCTTTCCCGACGGGGCACTGAAGCTTTCTTT

J gene: TRBJ2-7
clone size: once
V gene: TRBV4-1
D gene: NA
CDR3 protein: CASSQALQGGYEQYF
CDR3 DNA: TGCGCCAGCAGCCAAGCGCTTCAGGGGGGCTACGAGCAGTACTTC

J gene: TRBJ2-7
clone size: NA
V gene: TRBV7-3
D gene: NA
CDR3 protein: CASSLQGWESEQYF
CDR3 DNA: TGTGCCAGCAGCCTCCAGGGGTGGGAGAGCGAGCAGTACTTC

J gene: TRBJ2-3
clone size: NA
V gene: TRBV5-1
D gene: NA
CDR3 protein: CASSAGTDSEDTQYF
CDR3 DNA: TGCGCCAGCAGCGCCGGGACGGATAGCGAAGATACGCAGTATTTT

J gene: TRBJ2-1
clone size: NA
V gene: TRBV7-9
D gene: TRBD2
CDR3 protein: CASSPRWGGSYNEQFF
CDR3 DNA: TGTGCCAGCAGCCCGCGCTGGGGGGGATCCTACAATGAGCAGTTCTTC